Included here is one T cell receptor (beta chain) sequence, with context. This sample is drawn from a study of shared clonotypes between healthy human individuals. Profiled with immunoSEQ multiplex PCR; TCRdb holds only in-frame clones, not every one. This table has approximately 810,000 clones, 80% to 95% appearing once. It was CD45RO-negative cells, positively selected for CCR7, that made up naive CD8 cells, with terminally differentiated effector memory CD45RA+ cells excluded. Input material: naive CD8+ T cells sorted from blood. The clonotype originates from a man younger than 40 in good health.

The CDR3 DNA reads TGCGCCAGCAGTGAAGCACGATCCTACGAGCAGTACTTC. Translating gives CASSEARSYEQYF. V usage is TRBV10-1 and J usage is TRBJ2-7; D not certain. CDR1 is WNHNN, CDR2 SYGVQD, per germline (reference sequence). The CDR3 runs 13 residues. Trimming cost V 3 bases and J 1 base, with 7 bases left between them.